The 2 T cell receptor beta chains below all came from one sample that was sequenced in a study of Graves' ophthalmopathy and Graves' hyperthyroidism. The authors amplified TCR beta CDR3 regions from RNA transcripts. HTBI-primed RT-PCR formed the first round, and a multiplex PCR formed the second. Via MiXCR, TCRdb re-called the multiplex PCR reads, giving one row per CDR3 protein. Of roughly 1.1 million distinct CDR3 sequences in the sample, about 38% were seen once. Sequences were obtained from peripheral blood or thyroid tissue (not recorded which). The receptor source for this set is an adult man with Graves' hyperthyroidism.

Details on this clonotype: With a much larger clone just one base away, this may be a read error. The conserved closing phenylalanine or tryptophan is absent in this CDR3, likely reflecting a read error. The chain uses TRBV7-9 and TRBJ2-7; possibly TRBD1 for D (6 bases). V was pared by 2 bases and J by 3 bases, with 14 bases between. This CDR3 has 15 amino acids. Per the germline V gene, CDR1 is SEHNR and CDR2 is FQNEAQ (reference sequence). The CDR3 region has the DNA TGTGCCAGCAGCTTAAGCCGACAGGAAATCTACGAGCAGTACCTC. Protein sequence: CASSLSRQEIYEQYL.

There are many counts of this clonotype. This chain joins TRBV5-1 and TRBJ1-2; 8 nucleotides agree with TRBD1. Germline CDR1 and CDR2: SGHRS and YFSETQ. The CDR3 contains 14 residues. The V gene end was trimmed by 3 bases and the J gene end by 3 bases; junction bases not matched to a gene: 4. The CDR3 region is CASSSPGQDYGYTF. CDR3 DNA sequence: TGCGCCAGCAGCTCACCGGGACAGGACTATGGCTACACCTTC.